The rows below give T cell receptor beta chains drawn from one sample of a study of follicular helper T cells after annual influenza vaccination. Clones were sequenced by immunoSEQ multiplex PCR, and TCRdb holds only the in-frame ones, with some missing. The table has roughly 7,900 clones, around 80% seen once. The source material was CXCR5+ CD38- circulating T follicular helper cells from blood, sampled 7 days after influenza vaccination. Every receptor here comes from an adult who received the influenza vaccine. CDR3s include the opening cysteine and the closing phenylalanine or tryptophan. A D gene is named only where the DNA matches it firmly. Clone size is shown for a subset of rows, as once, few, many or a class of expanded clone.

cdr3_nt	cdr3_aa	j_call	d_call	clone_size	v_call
TGCACCAGCAGCCCACTGAACGGGTACCTCTCCTACGAGCAGTACTTC	CTSSPLNGYLSYEQYF	TRBJ2-7	NA	once	TRBV1
TGCGCCAGCAGCCCCGTGGGACTAGCGGGTGCGTACGAGCAGTACTTC	CASSPVGLAGAYEQYF	TRBJ2-7	TRBD2	NA	TRBV4-1
TGTGCCAGCAGCTTAGGGGCGGGCAAAGCCTACGAGCAGTACTTC	CASSLGAGKAYEQYF	TRBJ2-7	NA	NA	TRBV7-2
TGTGCCAGCAGTTCCCTCGGGCTTGGTACGCAGTATTTT	CASSSLGLGTQYF	TRBJ2-3	NA	NA	TRBV27
TGTGCCAGCAGCAGAGCGCTTCCAGGGGTTGGCTACACCTTC	CASSRALPGVGYTF	TRBJ1-2	NA	NA	TRBV6-5
TGTGCCAGCAGTTTAGAGGTGAGGCGGGGACAGGGGGGCAATGAGCAGTTCTTC	CASSLEVRRGQGGNEQFF	TRBJ2-1	TRBD1	NA	TRBV28
TGTGCCAGCAGCCCCAGTGGGGGGTCGACCCACGAGCAGTACTTC	CASSPSGGSTHEQYF	TRBJ2-7	NA	NA	TRBV11-2
TGCAGCGTTGCCCAAGAGACCCAGTACTTC	CSVAQETQYF	TRBJ2-5	NA	NA	TRBV29-1
TGTGCCAGCAGTGAAGCGCTTGGTTCTTACGAGCAGTACTTC	CASSEALGSYEQYF	TRBJ2-7	NA	few	TRBV2
TGTGCCTGGAGTGGAGGGGGAGCGGGAGGGCCGGATGCAGATACGCAGTATTTT	CAWSGGGAGGPDADTQYF	TRBJ2-3	TRBD2	NA	TRBV30
TGTGCCAGTAGTACAACAGGGGGCCTTGGCAATCAGCCCCAGCATTTT	CASSTTGGLGNQPQHF	TRBJ1-5	TRBD1	NA	TRBV19
TGTGCCAGCAGCCTACAGGGGGCTTTCGGAGGCTACACCTTC	CASSLQGAFGGYTF	TRBJ1-2	TRBD1	NA	TRBV28
TGTGCCAGCAGCAAGGGACAGAGAGAGACCCAGTACTTC	CASSKGQRETQYF	TRBJ2-5	TRBD1	NA	TRBV7-3
TGTGCCAGTAGTATCAGTCGCCAGGGTGTGGGCGGCAATCAGCCCCAGCATTTT	CASSISRQGVGGNQPQHF	TRBJ1-5	NA	NA	TRBV19
TGTGCCACCGGAGCGACTTGGAGAAATGAAAAACTGTTTTTT	CATGATWRNEKLFF	TRBJ1-4	NA	NA	TRBV27
TGTGCCAGCAGCCCGACAACGAGGAAAGAGACCCAGTACTTC	CASSPTTRKETQYF	TRBJ2-5	NA	once	TRBV28
TGTGCCAGCAGTTTAATGCAGGGACGAGAGACCCAGTACTTC	CASSLMQGRETQYF	TRBJ2-5	NA	NA	TRBV27
TGTGCCATCAGTGAGGAGCTGGGGACCCAGTACTTC	CAISEELGTQYF	TRBJ2-5	NA	NA	TRBV10-3
TGTGCCTGCAGCTTACAGGGGGAGGGCACTGAAGCTTTCTTT	CACSLQGEGTEAFF	TRBJ1-1	TRBD1	NA	TRBV7-4
TGTGCCAGCAGCTTAGTTAGTGCGGGCGAGCAGTACTTC	CASSLVSAGEQYF	TRBJ2-7	NA	NA	TRBV7-9
TGCGCCAGCAGCTTTATAGCGGAATCCGGGGAGCTGTTTTTT	CASSFIAESGELFF	TRBJ2-2	NA	NA	TRBV5-1
TGTGCCAGCAGTCCTAGGACAGGGCAGGGTGAAAAACTGTTTTTT	CASSPRTGQGEKLFF	TRBJ1-4	TRBD1	NA	TRBV2
TGTGCCAGCAGCCGAGGGACCCCCTACGGCACCGGGGAGCTGTTTTTT	CASSRGTPYGTGELFF	TRBJ2-2	NA	NA	TRBV7-9
TGTGCCAGCAGCATTACCGGGACTAGCGGGAGGGCCAAGCAGTTCTTC	CASSITGTSGRAKQFF	TRBJ2-1	TRBD2	NA	TRBV27
TGTGCCAGCAGCGTAGCTACTAGCGGGAGGGGTACAGATACGCAGTATTTT	CASSVATSGRGTDTQYF	TRBJ2-3	TRBD2	NA	TRBV9
TGTGCCAGCAGCTTATCTCACGGTATAAACTATGGCTACACCTTC	CASSLSHGINYGYTF	TRBJ1-2	NA	NA	TRBV11-2
TGTGCCAGCAGCTTAGCGGGAGACAGGGATACGCAGTATTTT	CASSLAGDRDTQYF	TRBJ2-3	NA	once	TRBV7-8
TGTGCCAGCAGGAGGGAAAGAATAAATGAGCAGTTCTTC	CASRRERINEQFF	TRBJ2-1	NA	NA	TRBV2
TGTGCCAGCAGCTCCCGACAGCTCTACGAGCAGTACTTC	CASSSRQLYEQYF	TRBJ2-7	NA	NA	TRBV4-2